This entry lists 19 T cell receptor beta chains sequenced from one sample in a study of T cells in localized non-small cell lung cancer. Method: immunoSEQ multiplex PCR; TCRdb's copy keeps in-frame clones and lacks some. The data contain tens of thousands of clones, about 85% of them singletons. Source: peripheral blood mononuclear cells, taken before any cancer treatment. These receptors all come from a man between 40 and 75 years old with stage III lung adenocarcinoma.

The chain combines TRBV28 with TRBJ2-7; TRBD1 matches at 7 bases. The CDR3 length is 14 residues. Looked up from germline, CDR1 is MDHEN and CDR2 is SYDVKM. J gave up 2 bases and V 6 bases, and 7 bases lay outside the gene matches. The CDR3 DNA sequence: TGTGCCAGCAGCAGGACAGGACCACCCTACGAGCAGTACTTC. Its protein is CASSRTGPPYEQYF. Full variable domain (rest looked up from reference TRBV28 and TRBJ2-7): DVKVTQSSRYLVKRTGEKVFLECVQDMDHENMFWYRQDPGLGLRLIYFSYDVKMKEKGDIPEGYSVSREKKERFSLILESASTNQTSMYLCASSRTGPPYEQYFGPGTRLTVT.

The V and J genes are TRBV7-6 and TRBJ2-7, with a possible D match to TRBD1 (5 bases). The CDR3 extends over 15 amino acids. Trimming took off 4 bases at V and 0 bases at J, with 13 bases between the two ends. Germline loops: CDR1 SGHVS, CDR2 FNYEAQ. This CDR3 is CASSSRPGSSYEQYF. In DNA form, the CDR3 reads TGTGCCAGCAGCTCCCGTCCAGGGTCCTCCTACGAGCAGTACTTC.

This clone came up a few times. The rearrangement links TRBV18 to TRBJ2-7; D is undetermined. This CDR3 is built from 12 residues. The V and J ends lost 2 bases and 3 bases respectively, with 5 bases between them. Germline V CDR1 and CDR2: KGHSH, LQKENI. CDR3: CASSPLSYEQYF. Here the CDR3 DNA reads TGTGCCAGCTCACCATTAAGCTACGAGCAGTACTTC.

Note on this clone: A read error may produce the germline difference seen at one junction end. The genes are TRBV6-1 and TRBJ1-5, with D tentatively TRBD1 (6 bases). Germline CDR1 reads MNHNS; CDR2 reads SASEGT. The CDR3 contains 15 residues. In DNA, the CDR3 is TGTGCCAGCAGAGAAGACAGGCCAAACAATCAGCCCCAGCATTTT. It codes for CASREDRPNNQPQHF.

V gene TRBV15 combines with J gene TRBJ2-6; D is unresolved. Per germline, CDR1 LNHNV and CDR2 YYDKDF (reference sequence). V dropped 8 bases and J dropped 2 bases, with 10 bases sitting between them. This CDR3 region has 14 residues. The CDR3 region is CATLQPAGANVLTF. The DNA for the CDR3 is TGTGCCACCCTACAGCCCGCTGGGGCCAACGTCCTGACTTTC.

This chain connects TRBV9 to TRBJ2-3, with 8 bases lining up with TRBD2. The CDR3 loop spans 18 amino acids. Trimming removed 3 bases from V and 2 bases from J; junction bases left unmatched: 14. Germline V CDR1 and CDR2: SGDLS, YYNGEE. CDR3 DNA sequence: TGTGCCAGCAGCGCCCCCATACGAAGCGGGGGTCACACAGATACGCAGTATTTT. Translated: CASSAPIRSGGHTDTQYF.

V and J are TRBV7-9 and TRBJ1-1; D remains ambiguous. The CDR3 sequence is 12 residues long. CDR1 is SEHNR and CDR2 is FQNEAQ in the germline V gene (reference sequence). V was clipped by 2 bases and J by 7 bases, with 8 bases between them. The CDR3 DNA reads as TGTGCCAGCAGCTTAAACCGACTTGAAGCTTTCTTT. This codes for CASSLNRLEAFF.

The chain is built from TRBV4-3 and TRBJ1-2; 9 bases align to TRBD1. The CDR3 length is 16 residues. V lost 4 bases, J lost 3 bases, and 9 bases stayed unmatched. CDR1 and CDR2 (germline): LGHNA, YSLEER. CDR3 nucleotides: TGCGCCAGCAGCCCCGGGACAGGGTGGGTCGACTATGGCTACACCTTC. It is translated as CASSPGTGWVDYGYTF.

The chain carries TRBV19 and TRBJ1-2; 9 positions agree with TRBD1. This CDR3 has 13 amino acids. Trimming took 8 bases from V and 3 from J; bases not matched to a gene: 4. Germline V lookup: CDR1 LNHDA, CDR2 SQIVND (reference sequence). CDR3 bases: TGTGCCAGTGGGGGGGACAGGGACTATGGCTACACCTTC. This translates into CASGGDRDYGYTF.

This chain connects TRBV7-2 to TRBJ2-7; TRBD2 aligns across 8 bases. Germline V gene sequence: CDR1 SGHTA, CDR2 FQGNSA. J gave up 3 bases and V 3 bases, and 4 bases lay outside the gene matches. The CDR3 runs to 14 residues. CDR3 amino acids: CASSLRGAIYEQYF. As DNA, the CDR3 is TGTGCCAGCAGCTTGCGGGGGGCCATCTACGAGCAGTACTTC.

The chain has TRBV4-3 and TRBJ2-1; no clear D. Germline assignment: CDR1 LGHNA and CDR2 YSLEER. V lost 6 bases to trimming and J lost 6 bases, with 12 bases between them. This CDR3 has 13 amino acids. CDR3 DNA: TGCGCCAGCAGTCCTAGAGCCGGCAATGAGCAGTTCTTC. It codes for CASSPRAGNEQFF.

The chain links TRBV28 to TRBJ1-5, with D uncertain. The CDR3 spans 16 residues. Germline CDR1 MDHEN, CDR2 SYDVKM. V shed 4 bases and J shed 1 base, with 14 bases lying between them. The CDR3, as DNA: TGTGCCAGCAGTTCGTATCCCTTTGGGAGCAATCAGCCCCAGCATTTT. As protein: CASSSYPFGSNQPQHF.

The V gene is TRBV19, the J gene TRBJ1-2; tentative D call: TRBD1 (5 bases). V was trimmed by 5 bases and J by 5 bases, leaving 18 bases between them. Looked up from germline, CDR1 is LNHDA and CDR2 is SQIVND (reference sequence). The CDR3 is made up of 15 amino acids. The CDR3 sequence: CASSEQAGGRYGYTF. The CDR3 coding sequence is TGTGCCAGTAGTGAACAGGCGGGCGGGCGTTATGGCTACACCTTC.

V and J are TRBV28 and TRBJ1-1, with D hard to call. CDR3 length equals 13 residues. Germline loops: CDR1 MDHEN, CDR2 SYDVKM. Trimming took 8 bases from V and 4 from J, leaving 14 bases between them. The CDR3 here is CASLSTGSTEAFF. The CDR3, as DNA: TGTGCCAGCCTCTCGACGGGCTCCACTGAAGCTTTCTTT.

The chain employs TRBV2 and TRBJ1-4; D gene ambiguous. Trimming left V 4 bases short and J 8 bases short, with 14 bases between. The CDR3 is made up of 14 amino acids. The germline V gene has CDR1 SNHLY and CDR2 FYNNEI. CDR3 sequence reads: CASSAGRLEEKLFF. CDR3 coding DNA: TGTGCCAGCAGTGCCGGGAGGTTGGAGGAAAAACTGTTTTTT.

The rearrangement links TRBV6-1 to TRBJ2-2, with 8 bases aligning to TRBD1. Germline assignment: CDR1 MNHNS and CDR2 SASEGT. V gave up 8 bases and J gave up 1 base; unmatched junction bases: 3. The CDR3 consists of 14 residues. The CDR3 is CASSGQGNTGELFF. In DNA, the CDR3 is TGTGCCAGCTCCGGACAGGGGAACACCGGGGAGCTGTTTTTT.

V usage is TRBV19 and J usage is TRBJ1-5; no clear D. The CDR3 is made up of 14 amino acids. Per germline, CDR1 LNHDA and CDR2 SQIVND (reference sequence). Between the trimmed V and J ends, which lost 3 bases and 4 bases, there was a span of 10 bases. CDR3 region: CASSISRQNQPQHF. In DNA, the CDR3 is TGTGCCAGTAGTATCTCCCGACAAAATCAGCCCCAGCATTTT.

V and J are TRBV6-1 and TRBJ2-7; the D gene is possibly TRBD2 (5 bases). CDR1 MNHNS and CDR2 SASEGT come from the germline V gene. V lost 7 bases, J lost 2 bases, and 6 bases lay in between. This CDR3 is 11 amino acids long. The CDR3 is CASKTTYEQYF. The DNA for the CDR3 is TGTGCCAGCAAGACTACCTACGAGCAGTACTTC.

CDR3 sequence: CASSKPGQGGETQYF. As DNA, the CDR3 is TGTGCCAGCTCAAAACCGGGACAGGGAGGAGAGACCCAGTACTTC. This chain connects TRBV18 to TRBJ2-5; 9 nucleotides align to TRBD1. The trim removed 5 bases at V and 4 bases at J, leaving 8 bases unmatched. The germline V gene encodes CDR1 KGHSH and CDR2 LQKENI. This CDR3 comprises 15 residues.